The clone carrying this TCR beta chain appeared many times. As yet, its antigen is unknown. The CDR3 length is 15 residues. The germline gives CDR1 LGHDT, CDR2 YNNKEL (reference sequence). The germline V and J ends were trimmed by 4 bases and 6 bases, with 16 bases remaining between them. The data derive from a study of T cells in Graves' hyperthyroidism and ophthalmopathy. General study findings and limits: In blood, most of the thyroid clonotypes expanded above 0.001 were also present.

The definition of stable Graves' hyperthyroidism was no ophthalmopathy progression within 18 months. Patients were excluded because of uncontrolled infection, other autoimmune disease, pregnancy or lactation. Researchers amplified the TCR beta CDR3 regions from RNA transcripts. The study used the HTBI primer set for a first-round RT-PCR of the TCR CDR3. TCRdb analysed the multiplex PCR reads with MiXCR anew, one entry per CDR3 protein. In the table there are under 400,000 distinct CDR3 sequences, roughly 25% of which are singletons. The genes are TRBV3-1 and TRBJ1-5; D might be TRBD1 (5 bases). This clonotype was sampled from a man aged 50 to 59 with Graves' hyperthyroidism. Sequences were obtained from blood. The CDR3 nucleotides read TGTGCCAGCAGCCCCACCGGGGCAGGAGGTCAGCCCCAGCATTTT. Encoded protein: CASSPTGAGGQPQHF.